Listed below are T cell receptor beta chains from one sample, sequenced in a study of blood T cell repertoires in COVID-19. The protocol was immunoSEQ multiplex PCR, while the TCRdb copy is restricted to in-frame clones and leaves out a portion. The sample holds about 200,000 clones, 88% seen once. The sequenced material came from peripheral blood. These receptors were taken from a man aged 45-65 years with COVID-19, enrolled during active disease. Both conserved end residues are part of each CDR3.

v_call	j_call	cdr3_aa
TRBV10-3	TRBJ1-2	CAISVDRNYGYTF
TRBV6-5	TRBJ2-7	CASGDINYEQYF
TRBV5-4	TRBJ2-5	CASSSQGAIETQYF
TRBV19	TRBJ2-6	CASNPQWGTGGKSGANVLTF
TRBV29-1	TRBJ2-1	CSVRDTGMNEQFF
TRBV27	TRBJ2-5	CASSFQGQGAGETQYF
TRBV29-1	TRBJ2-1	CSVVGSGRASYNEQFF
TRBV27	TRBJ2-7	CASSYSRHSSYEQYF
TRBV15	TRBJ2-3	CATSRAGQGSTDTQYF
TRBV2	TRBJ2-1	CASRAYGQGYEQFF
TRBV29-1	TRBJ2-1	CSALDSPSEQFF
TRBV19	TRBJ2-2	CASSIARGFANTGELFF
TRBV5-4	TRBJ2-7	CASSLAGSYEQYF
TRBV28	TRBJ1-1	CASSKLGRGQSNTEAFF
TRBV15	TRBJ1-1	CATSSSSSQEAFF
TRBV20-1	TRBJ2-3	CSASFSRRTDTQYF
TRBV29-1	TRBJ2-1	CSVGGASGSSYNEQFF
TRBV27	TRBJ2-1	CASGPGGMNEQFF
TRBV27	TRBJ2-2	CASSSPDREVGELFF
TRBV3-1/TRBV3-2	TRBJ2-5	CASSQNLTPEETQYF
TRBV2	TRBJ2-1	CASSEGTFSYNEQFF
TRBV11-3	TRBJ2-1	CASSLAGGPYNEQFF
TRBV5-1	TRBJ2-1	CASSLLQINEQFF
TRBV19	TRBJ1-1	CASKAGTLALGTEAFF
TRBV12-3/TRBV12-4	TRBJ2-7	CASSLYKTYEQYF
TRBV5-1	TRBJ2-3	CASRKGQGGITDTQYF
TRBV19	TRBJ2-3	CASSIARDRPDTQYF
TRBV6-7	TRBJ1-4	CASSDRGREVNEKLFF
TRBV3-1/TRBV3-2	TRBJ2-2	CASSPQGLGNTGELFF
TRBV19	TRBJ1-6	CASSSVSGGPNSPLHF
TRBV24-1	TRBJ2-5	CATSPAGGMETQYF
TRBV15	TRBJ2-4	CATSRDLTGAKNIQYF
TRBV14	TRBJ1-2	CASSQGAIRGYTF
TRBV5-6	TRBJ2-7	CASSLALDSYEQYF
TRBV19	TRBJ1-4	CASSSGQKSNEKLFF
TRBV2	TRBJ2-2	CASSEQGLNTGELFF
TRBV7-9	TRBJ2-2	CASSRTSGRENTGELFF
TRBV4-2	TRBJ1-1	CASSQGDRGPRNTEAFF
TRBV7-2	TRBJ1-3	CASSQGGPSGNTIYF
TRBV28	TRBJ2-5	CASSTWTEQETQYF
TRBV2	TRBJ2-7	CASGRGTHEQYF
TRBV6-5	TRBJ1-1	CASTRGLNTEAFF